What follows are 31 T cell receptor beta chains derived from one specimen sequenced in a study of OX40 agonist ivuxolimab in advanced cancers. Method: immunoSEQ multiplex PCR; TCRdb's copy keeps in-frame clones and lacks some. This table holds tens of thousands of clones, roughly 90% found once. This specimen was CD4+ or CD8+ T cells sorted from blood, taken in a trial of the OX40 agonist ivuxolimab. The receptor source for this set is an adult with an advanced solid tumor such as melanoma, head and neck, liver or kidney cancer.

This clone was detected once. This chain joins TRBV29-1 and TRBJ1-2, with 7 bases that match TRBD1. The CDR3 contains 13 residues. CDR1 is SQVTM, CDR2 ANQGSEA, per germline. Germline trimming cut 6 bases from V and 7 bases from J; bases unmatched to any gene: 11. The CDR3 DNA is TGCAGCGTGGAGGGACAGCTTTCTGGTGGCTACACCTTC. Its protein product is CSVEGQLSGGYTF.

This clone has more than one count but fewer than ten. The gene calls are TRBV4-1 and TRBJ2-7, with 8 bases that match TRBD2. With 10 bases clipped from V and 1 base from J, the junction kept 9 bases outside the gene matches. Germline V gene sequence: CDR1 MGHRA, CDR2 YSYEKL. This CDR3 region has 14 residues. CDR3 sequence: CATSKIAGSYEQYF. The DNA for the CDR3 is TGCGCCACCTCAAAAATAGCGGGATCCTACGAGCAGTACTTC.

This chain uses TRBV5-1 with TRBJ1-4; 7 bases match TRBD1. Germline assignment: CDR1 SGHRS and CDR2 YFSETQ. This CDR3 is built from 14 residues. V lost 2 bases and J lost 5; bases outside the gene matches: 3. The CDR3 DNA sequence: TGCGCCAGCAGCTTCGCACAGGGGAATGAAAAACTGTTTTTT. Translation: CASSFAQGNEKLFF.

V is TRBV5-1 and J is TRBJ1-2, with D maybe TRBD1 (6 bases). V was pared by 4 bases and J by 3 bases, with 16 bases between. The CDR3 is made up of 15 amino acids. Germline V lookup: CDR1 SGHRS, CDR2 YFSETQ. This chain's CDR3 is CASSPRAGVDYGYTF. CDR3 DNA sequence: TGCGCCAGCAGCCCTCGAGCAGGGGTTGACTATGGCTACACCTTC.

The genes are TRBV5-6 and TRBJ2-7, with no clear D. This CDR3 is 14 amino acids long. CDR1 and CDR2 from the germline V gene are SGHDT and YYEEEE. V was pared by 3 bases and J by 0 bases, with 10 bases between. DNA of the CDR3: TGTGCCAGCAGCTCGACGGCGAGCTCCTACGAGCAGTACTTC. Encoded protein: CASSSTASSYEQYF.

This clone appeared once. The V call is TRBV6-5, the J call TRBJ2-7; D might be TRBD2 (5 bases). The germline V gene has CDR1 MNHEY and CDR2 SVGAGI. V lost 5 bases and J 4 bases, leaving 15 bases between the germline ends. CDR3 size: 14 residues. CDR3: CASSDRRAGYEQYF. CDR3 nucleotide sequence: TGTGCCAGCAGTGATCGAAGGGCGGGTTACGAGCAGTACTTC.

CDR3 in DNA: TGTGCCAGCAGCGTAGGGACTCACTCCTACGAGCAGTACTTC. Amino acids: CASSVGTHSYEQYF. The gene calls are TRBV11-2 and TRBJ2-7; D is perhaps TRBD2 (6 bases). CDR1 SGHAT and CDR2 FQNNGV come from the germline V gene. The germline V and J ends were trimmed by 5 bases and 0 bases, with 11 bases remaining between them. The CDR3 has 14 residues.

The chain links TRBV9 to TRBJ2-1; D is possibly TRBD2 (6 bases). V lost 7 bases to trimming and J lost 2 bases, with 7 bases between them. Germline V CDR1 and CDR2: SGDLS, YYNGEE. The CDR3 totals 12 residues. The CDR3 DNA sequence: TGTGCCAGCGGGGGGACCTACAATGAGCAGTTCTTC. Translating gives CASGGTYNEQFF.

Turning to this clone: The sample has other DNA sequences that encode this CDR3 too. V is TRBV15 and J is TRBJ2-4; D is tentatively TRBD1 or TRBD2 (5 bases each). V was shortened by 0 bases and J by 12 bases, with 18 bases between the two germline ends. The germline CDR1 and CDR2 sequences are LNHNV and YYDKDF (reference sequence). The CDR3 spans 15 residues. For the CDR3, the DNA is TGTGCCACCAGCAGAGATATCGGACAAGAGGGCCATCAGTACTTC. It yields the protein CATSRDIGQEGHQYF.

This chain uses TRBV5-5 with TRBJ2-2, with TRBD2 matching over 12 bases. V was clipped by 1 base and J by 2 bases; unmatched bases: 6. Germline-derived CDR1 and CDR2 are SGHKS and YYEKEE (reference sequence). This CDR3 is 18 amino acids long. DNA for the CDR3: TGTGCCAGCAGCTTGCCTAGCGGGAGGGCCCTCAACACCGGGGAGCTGTTTTTT. Translation gives CASSLPSGRALNTGELFF. The variable domain in full, with the rest retrieved from reference TRBV5-5 and TRBJ2-2, is DAGVTQSPTHLIKTRGQQVTLRCSPISGHKSVSWYQQVLGQGPQFIFQYYEKEERGRGNFPDRFSARQFPNYSSELNVNALLLGDSALYLCASSLPSGRALNTGELFFGEGSRLTVL.

V and J are TRBV5-1 and TRBJ2-7; the D gene is possibly TRBD1 (6 bases). This CDR3 contains 16 residues. Germline V CDR1 and CDR2: SGHRS, YFSETQ. V dropped 4 bases and J dropped 7 bases, with 24 bases sitting between them. Written as DNA, the CDR3 is TGCGCCAGCAGCCCGACTCCGGGACAACTCTCGGGGGAGCAGTACTTC. Its protein product is CASSPTPGQLSGEQYF.

CDR3 sequence reads: CASSPDGSTDTQYF. CDR3 coding DNA: TGTGCCAGCAGCCCCGATGGGAGCACAGATACGCAGTATTTT. The J gene is TRBJ2-3, the V gene TRBV7-2; D is unresolved. From germline, CDR1 is SGHTA and CDR2 FQGNSA. This CDR3 is 14 amino acids long. The V end lost 5 bases, the J end lost 0 bases, and 9 bases lay between the germline ends.

This chain connects TRBV5-1 to TRBJ1-6, with D perhaps TRBD1 (6 bases). There are 14 residues in the CDR3. Germline values: CDR1 SGHRS, CDR2 YFSETQ. The V and J ends lost 5 bases and 9 bases respectively, with 15 bases between them. This CDR3 reads CASRQGRGGSPLHF. Written as DNA, the CDR3 is TGCGCCAGCAGACAGGGAAGAGGCGGTTCACCCCTCCACTTT.

V and J are TRBV5-5 and TRBJ1-2, with D perhaps matching TRBD1 (5 bases). The V end was cut by 4 bases, the J end by 1 base, with 14 bases between. There are 15 residues in the CDR3. The germline CDR1 and CDR2 sequences are SGHKS and YYEKEE (reference sequence). CDR3 in amino acids: CASSPGGAFNYGYTF. The CDR3 nucleotides read TGTGCCAGCAGCCCGGGCGGGGCCTTTAACTATGGCTACACCTTC.

The chain has TRBV18 and TRBJ2-7; the match to TRBD2 covers 11 bases. Germline-derived CDR1 and CDR2 are KGHSH and LQKENI. The CDR3 covers 15 residues. The trim removed 4 bases at V and 2 bases at J, leaving 4 bases unmatched. The CDR3 region has the DNA TGTGCCAGCTCACTTAGCGGGAGGGCCGCCTACGAGCAGTACTTC. As protein: CASSLSGRAAYEQYF.

The chain is built from TRBV5-8 and TRBJ2-6; 15 bases align to TRBD2. This CDR3 comprises 18 residues. Germline CDR1 and CDR2: SGHTS and YDEGEE. The V gene end was trimmed by 3 bases and the J gene end by 1 base; junction bases not matched to a gene: 2. CDR3 sequence reads: CASSWTSGRASGANVLTF. CDR3 in DNA: TGTGCCAGCAGCTGGACTAGCGGGAGGGCTTCTGGGGCCAACGTCCTGACTTTC.

This chain joins TRBV6-1 and TRBJ1-5; D is undetermined. Germline values: CDR1 MNHNS, CDR2 SASEGT. V gave up 4 bases and J gave up 7 bases, with 14 bases separating them. This CDR3 has 14 amino acids. The CDR3 DNA is TGTGCCAGCAGTGGAGGGCTGCCTGGACAGCCCCAGCATTTT. Translated: CASSGGLPGQPQHF.

The chain employs TRBV4-1 and TRBJ2-3; D unresolved. V dropped 5 bases and J dropped 0 bases, with 6 bases sitting between them. The length of the CDR3 is 13 residues. Looked up from germline, CDR1 is MGHRA and CDR2 is YSYEKL. The CDR3 nucleotides read TGCGCCAGCAGCTTCGAGAGCACAGATACGCAGTATTTT. Its protein product is CASSFESTDTQYF.

V is TRBV18 and J is TRBJ2-1; TRBD1 matches 11 bases. Trimming cost V 0 bases and J 6 bases; bases outside gene matches: 22. The CDR3 totals 22 residues. Germline V lookup: CDR1 KGHSH, CDR2 LQKENI. The CDR3 protein is CASSPPRTGGVGGRERINEQFF. The CDR3 region has the DNA TGTGCCAGCTCACCACCGAGGACAGGGGGCGTCGGCGGGAGGGAACGGATCAATGAGCAGTTCTTC.

V and J are TRBV5-6 and TRBJ2-3; D might be TRBD2 (5 bases). Germline V gene data show CDR1 as SGHDT and CDR2 as YYEEEE. The V end lost 5 bases, the J end lost 0 bases, and 10 bases lay between the germline ends. This CDR3 has 14 amino acids. CDR3 loop: CASRDYPSTDTQYF. In DNA form, the CDR3 reads TGTGCCAGCAGAGACTATCCTAGCACAGATACGCAGTATTTT.

The gene calls are TRBV11-2 and TRBJ2-7, with D hard to call. CDR1 and CDR2 (germline): SGHAT, FQNNGV. The CDR3 spans 14 residues. V was clipped by 5 bases and J by 4 bases, with 15 bases between them. The CDR3 bases are TGTGCCAGCAGCCAGGTGGGCAGACCATACGAGCAGTACTTC. Encoded protein: CASSQVGRPYEQYF. The complete variable domain, with remaining parts taken from reference TRBV11-2 and TRBJ2-7, reads EAGVAQSPRYKIIEKRQSVAFWCNPISGHATLYWYQQILGQGPKLLIQFQNNGVVDDSQLPKDRFSAERLKGVDSTLKIQPAKLEDSAVYLCASSQVGRPYEQYFGPGTRLTVT.

The chain joins TRBV2 to TRBJ2-1, with 8 positions matching TRBD2. Germline-derived CDR1 and CDR2 are SNHLY and FYNNEI. The CDR3 runs to 12 residues. After removal of 8 bases from V and 7 bases from J, the junction contained 4 bases not matched to a gene. DNA for the CDR3: TGTGCCAGCGGGACTAGATCAAATGAGCAGTTCTTC. This encodes CASGTRSNEQFF.

This clone occurred once. In nucleotides, the CDR3 is TGTGCCAGCAGCCCGGGTATACAGGGGGCCAATGAGCAGTTCTTC. It yields the protein CASSPGIQGANEQFF. The chain uses TRBV11-3 and TRBJ2-1; 9 bases line up with TRBD1. J lost 6 bases, V lost 5 bases, and 8 bases had no gene match. Germline lookup yields CDR1 SGHNT and CDR2 YENEEA. The CDR3 covers 15 residues.

The gene calls are TRBV5-1 and TRBJ2-3; no clear D. Germline V CDR1 and CDR2: SGHRS, YFSETQ. The CDR3 length is 14 residues. The ends were cut back, 0 bases at V and 0 bases at J, with 5 bases in the middle. CDR3: CASSLDTSTDTQYF. Written as DNA, the CDR3 is TGCGCCAGCAGCTTGGACACTAGCACAGATACGCAGTATTTT.

The DNA for the CDR3 is TGTGCCAGCAGCTTACCGGGATCCAACTATGGCTACACCTTC. Amino acid sequence: CASSLPGSNYGYTF. The chain has TRBV11-2 and TRBJ1-2; D gene uncertain. Germline CDR1 and CDR2: SGHAT and FQNNGV. The CDR3 is made up of 14 amino acids. Trimming cost V 2 bases and J 2 bases, with 9 bases left between them.

The rearrangement links TRBV30 to TRBJ1-4; no reliable D call. Between the trimmed V and J ends, which lost 3 bases and 8 bases, there was a span of 4 bases. Germline assignment: CDR1 GTSNPN and CDR2 SVGIG (reference sequence). The length of the CDR3 is 10 residues. The CDR3 bases are TGTGCCTGGAGCGGGGAAAAACTGTTTTTT. It is translated as CAWSGEKLFF. Full variable domain (missing parts from reference TRBV30 and TRBJ1-4): SQTIHQWPATLVQPVGSPLSLECTVEGTSNPNLYWYRQAAGRGLQLLFYSVGIGQISSEVPQNLSASRPQDRQFILSSKKLLLSDSGFYLCAWSGEKLFFGSGTQLSVL.

V is TRBV6-5 and J is TRBJ2-7; D gene ambiguous. V gave up 5 bases and J gave up 1 base, with 12 bases separating them. This CDR3 has 14 residues. Germline loops: CDR1 MNHEY, CDR2 SVGAGI. The CDR3 here is CASSRSTVSYEQYF. In DNA, the CDR3 is TGTGCCAGCAGTAGGAGTACAGTTTCCTACGAGCAGTACTTC.

Details on this clone: Other DNA sequences within the sample encode an identical CDR3. J is TRBJ1-2 and V is TRBV28, with TRBD1 identical over 10 bases. Germline CDR1 MDHEN, CDR2 SYDVKM. J lost 6 bases, V lost 6 bases, and 7 bases had no gene match. This CDR3 region has 14 residues. The CDR3: CASSRGQGRDGYTF. The CDR3 DNA reads TGTGCCAGCAGCCGGGGACAGGGGAGGGATGGCTACACCTTC.

V and J are TRBV6-1 and TRBJ2-5; D uncertain. The germline V gene encodes CDR1 MNHNS and CDR2 SASEGT. V dropped 3 bases and J dropped 0 bases, with 11 bases sitting between them. CDR3 size: 15 residues. The CDR3 bases are TGTGCCAGCAGTGATCAGGCTTGGTACCAAGAGACCCAGTACTTC. Its translation is CASSDQAWYQETQYF.

The chain links TRBV15 to TRBJ1-5, with D maybe TRBD1 (5 bases). CDR1 is LNHNV and CDR2 is YYDKDF in the germline V gene (reference sequence). V gave up 0 bases and J gave up 9 bases, with 15 bases separating them. This CDR3 is 15 amino acids long. Here the CDR3 DNA reads TGTGCCACCAGCAGAGATAGCGGGGCGCTGGGGCCCCAGCATTTT. It specifies CATSRDSGALGPQHF. Looking up the rest from reference TRBV15 and TRBJ1-5 gives the full variable domain: DAMVIQNPRYQVTQFGKPVTLSCSQTLNHNVMYWYQQKSSQAPKLLFHYYDKDFNNEADTPDNFQSRRPNTSFCFLDIRSPGLGDTAMYLCATSRDSGALGPQHFGDGTRLSIL.

This chain joins TRBV6-5 and TRBJ1-1, with TRBD1 identical over 7 bases. CDR1 MNHEY and CDR2 SVGAGI come from the germline V gene. There are 16 residues in the CDR3. V shed 2 bases and J 1 base; nucleotides not matched to a gene: 7. CDR3 in amino acids: CASSYTYRGGNTEAFF. CDR3 nucleotides: TGTGCCAGCAGTTACACCTACAGGGGTGGGAACACTGAAGCTTTCTTT.